This T cell receptor (beta chain) is drawn from a study of molecular identifiers for immune sequencing clone quantification. The V end lost 5 bases, the J end lost 9 bases, and 20 bases lay between the germline ends. This CDR3 spans 13 amino acids. Germline lookup yields CDR1 SQVTM and CDR2 ANQGSEA. TCRdb used MiXCR to reprocess the PCR reads, holding one entry per CDR3 protein. Seen here are fewer than 100,000 distinct CDR3 sequences, about 21% observed once, and the top ten hold 1.1%. This clonotype has just a few counts. The receptor was isolated from a human donor in good health. Some libraries in this study had Jurkat cell RNA spiked in. This rearrangement joins TRBV29-1 to TRBJ2-7; D is perhaps TRBD2 (5 bases). What was sequenced was naive CD8+ T cells from blood, with Jurkat cell RNA spiked in. Subset meaning: FACS-sorted CD8+CD4-CCR7+CD45RA+ naive T cells. DNA of the CDR3: TGCAGCGTTATAGAAAGCAGGACTTTAAGGCAGTACTTC. It encodes CSVIESRTLRQYF.